Listed below are T cell receptor beta chains from one sample, sequenced in a study of blood T cell repertoires in COVID-19. Sequencing was performed with immunoSEQ multiplex PCR; in TCRdb, only in-frame clones are kept and a portion is missing. The sample shows 220,000 or so clones, roughly four fifths of them seen only once. Sample: peripheral blood. The receptors were gathered from a woman aged 30 to 39 who had recovered from COVID-19. Both conserved end residues are part of each CDR3. The D gene is left open where the match is weak. Some rows mark clone size as missing; the rest say once, few, many or name a class of expanded clone.

v_call	j_call	clone_size	d_call	cdr3_aa	cdr3_nt
TRBV12-5	TRBJ2-1	.	.	CASAFRDSGLFEQFF	TGTGCTAGTGCCTTCCGGGACTCCGGACTTTTTGAGCAGTTCTTC
TRBV11-2	TRBJ2-2	.	.	CASSLGGRGNTGELFF	TGTGCCAGCAGCTTGGGCGGCCGGGGGAACACCGGGGAGCTGTTTTTT
TRBV7-9	TRBJ1-2	once	.	CASSLGAGYTF	TGTGCCAGCAGCTTAGGAGCTGGCTACACCTTC
TRBV4-1	TRBJ2-7	.	.	CASSQDGGGEQYF	TGCGCCAGCAGCCAAGATGGGGGAGGCGAGCAGTACTTC
TRBV27	TRBJ2-1	.	TRBD2	CASTNQRTSDIDEQFF	TGTGCCAGCACCAACCAAAGGACTAGCGATATAGATGAGCAGTTCTTC
TRBV24-1	TRBJ1-5	few	TRBD1	CATRGTGPSQPQHF	TGTGCCACCAGAGGGACAGGGCCCTCCCAGCCCCAGCATTTT
TRBV6-1	TRBJ1-2	.	.	CASSESGKGGYTF	TGTGCCAGCAGTGAAAGCGGAAAGGGTGGCTACACCTTC
TRBV24-1	TRBJ2-2	.	TRBD2	CATSEGTSGSGRELFF	TGTGCCACCAGTGAGGGGACTAGCGGGAGTGGTAGGGAGCTGTTTTTT
TRBV27	TRBJ2-1	.	TRBD2	CASSFMAGVDNEQFF	TGTGCCAGCAGTTTTATGGCGGGAGTCGACAATGAGCAGTTCTTC
TRBV2	TRBJ2-1	.	TRBD2	CAIAGLAVQSASEQFF	TGTGCCATCGCCGGACTAGCGGTTCAGAGTGCCTCTGAGCAGTTCTTC
TRBV25-1	TRBJ2-5	.	TRBD2	CASSELGLAEQDDQYF	TGTGCCAGCAGTGAATTGGGACTAGCTGAACAAGATGACCAGTACTTC